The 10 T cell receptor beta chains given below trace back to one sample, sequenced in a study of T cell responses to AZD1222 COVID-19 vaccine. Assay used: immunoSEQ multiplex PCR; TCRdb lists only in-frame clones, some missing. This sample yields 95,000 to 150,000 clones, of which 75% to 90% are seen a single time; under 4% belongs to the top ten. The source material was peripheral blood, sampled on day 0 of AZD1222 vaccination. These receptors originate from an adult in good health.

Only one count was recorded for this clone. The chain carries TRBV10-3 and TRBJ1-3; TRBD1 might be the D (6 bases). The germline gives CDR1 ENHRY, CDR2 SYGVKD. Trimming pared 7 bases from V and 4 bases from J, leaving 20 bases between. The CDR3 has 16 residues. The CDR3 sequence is CAINARQGRGGNTIYF. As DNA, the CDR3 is TGTGCCATCAACGCCCGGCAGGGGAGAGGAGGAAACACCATATATTTT.

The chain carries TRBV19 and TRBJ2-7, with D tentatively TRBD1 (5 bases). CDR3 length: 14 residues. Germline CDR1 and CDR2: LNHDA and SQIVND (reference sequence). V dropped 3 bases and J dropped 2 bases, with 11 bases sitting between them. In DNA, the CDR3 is TGTGCCAGTAGTATCCAGCAGGGTCCCTACGAGCAGTACTTC. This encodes CASSIQQGPYEQYF. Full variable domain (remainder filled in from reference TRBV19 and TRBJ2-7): DGGITQSPKYLFRKEGQNVTLSCEQNLNHDAMYWYRQDPGQGLRLIYYSQIVNDFQKGDIAEGYSVSREKKESFPLTVTSAQKNPTAFYLCASSIQQGPYEQYFGPGTRLTVT.

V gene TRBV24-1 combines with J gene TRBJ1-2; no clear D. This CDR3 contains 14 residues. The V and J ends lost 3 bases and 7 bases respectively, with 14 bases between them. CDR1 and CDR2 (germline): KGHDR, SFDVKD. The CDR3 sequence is CATSDPTPDSGYTF. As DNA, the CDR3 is TGTGCCACCAGTGATCCCACCCCAGACTCTGGCTACACCTTC.

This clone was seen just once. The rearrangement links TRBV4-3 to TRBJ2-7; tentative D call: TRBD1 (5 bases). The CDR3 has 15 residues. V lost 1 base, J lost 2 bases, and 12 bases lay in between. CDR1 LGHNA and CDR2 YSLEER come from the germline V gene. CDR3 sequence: CASSQATAGTYEQYF. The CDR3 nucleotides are TGCGCCAGCAGCCAAGCGACGGCAGGGACCTACGAGCAGTACTTC.

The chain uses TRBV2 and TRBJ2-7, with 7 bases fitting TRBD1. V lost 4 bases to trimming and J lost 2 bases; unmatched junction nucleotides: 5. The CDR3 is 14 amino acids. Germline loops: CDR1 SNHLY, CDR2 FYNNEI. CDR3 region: CASSVSTGAYEQYF. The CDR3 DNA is TGTGCCAGCAGTGTATCAACAGGGGCCTACGAGCAGTACTTC.

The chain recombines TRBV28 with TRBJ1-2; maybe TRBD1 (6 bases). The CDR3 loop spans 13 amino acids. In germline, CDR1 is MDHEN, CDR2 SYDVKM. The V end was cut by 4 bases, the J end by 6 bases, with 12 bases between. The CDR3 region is CASSSLQGDGYTF. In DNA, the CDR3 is TGTGCCAGCAGTTCGTTACAGGGAGATGGCTACACCTTC.

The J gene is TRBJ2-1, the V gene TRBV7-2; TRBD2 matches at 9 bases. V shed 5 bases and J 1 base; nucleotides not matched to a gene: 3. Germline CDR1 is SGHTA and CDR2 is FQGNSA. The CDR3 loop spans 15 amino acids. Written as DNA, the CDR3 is TGTGCCAGCAGCCGCAGCGGGGGGTCCTACAATGAGCAGTTCTTC. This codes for CASSRSGGSYNEQFF.

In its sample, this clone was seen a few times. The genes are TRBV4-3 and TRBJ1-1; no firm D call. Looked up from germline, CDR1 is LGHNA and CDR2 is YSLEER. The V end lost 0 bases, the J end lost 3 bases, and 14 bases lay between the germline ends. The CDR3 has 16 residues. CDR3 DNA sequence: TGCGCCAGCAGCCAAGATAATTTGTTAGGGCACACTGAAGCTTTCTTT. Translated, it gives CASSQDNLLGHTEAFF.

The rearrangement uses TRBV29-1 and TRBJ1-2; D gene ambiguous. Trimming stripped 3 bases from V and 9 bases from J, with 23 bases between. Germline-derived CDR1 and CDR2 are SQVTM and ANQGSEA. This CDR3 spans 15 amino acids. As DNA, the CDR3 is TGCAGCGTTGAGTGCCCATTAGCCGTCCGGGGTTGCTACACCTTC. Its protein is CSVECPLAVRGCYTF.

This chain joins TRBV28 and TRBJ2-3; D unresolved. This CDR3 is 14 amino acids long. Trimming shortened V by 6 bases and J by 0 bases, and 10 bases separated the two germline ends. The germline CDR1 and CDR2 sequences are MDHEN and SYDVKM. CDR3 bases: TGTGCCAGCAGCCACGGTCTTAGCACAGATACGCAGTATTTT. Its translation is CASSHGLSTDTQYF.